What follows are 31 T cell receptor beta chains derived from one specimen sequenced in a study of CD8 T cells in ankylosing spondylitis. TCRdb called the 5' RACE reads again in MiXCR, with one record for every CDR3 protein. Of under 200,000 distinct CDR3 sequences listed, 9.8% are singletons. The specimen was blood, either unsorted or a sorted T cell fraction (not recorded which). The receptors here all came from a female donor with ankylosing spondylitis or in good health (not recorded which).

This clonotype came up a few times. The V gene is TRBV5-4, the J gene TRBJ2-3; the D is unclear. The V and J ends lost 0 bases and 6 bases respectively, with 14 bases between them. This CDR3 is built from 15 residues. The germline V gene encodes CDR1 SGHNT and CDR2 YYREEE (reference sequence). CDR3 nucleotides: TGTGCCAGCAGCTTGGAAGGGCAGGTCGTGGATACGCAGTATTTT. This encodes CASSLEGQVVDTQYF.

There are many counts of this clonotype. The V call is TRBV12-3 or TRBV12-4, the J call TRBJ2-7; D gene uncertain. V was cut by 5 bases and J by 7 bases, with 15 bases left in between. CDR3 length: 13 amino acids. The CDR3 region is CASSGGSSREQYF. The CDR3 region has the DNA TGTGCCAGCAGTGGCGGCTCGTCTAGAGAGCAGTACTTC.

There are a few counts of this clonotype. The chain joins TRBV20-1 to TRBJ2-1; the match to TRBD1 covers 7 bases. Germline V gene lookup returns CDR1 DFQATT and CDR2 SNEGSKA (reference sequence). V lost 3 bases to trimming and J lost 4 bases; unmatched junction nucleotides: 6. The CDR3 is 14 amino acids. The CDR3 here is CSASGQELYNEQFF. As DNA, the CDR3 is TGCAGTGCTAGCGGACAGGAACTATACAATGAGCAGTTCTTC.

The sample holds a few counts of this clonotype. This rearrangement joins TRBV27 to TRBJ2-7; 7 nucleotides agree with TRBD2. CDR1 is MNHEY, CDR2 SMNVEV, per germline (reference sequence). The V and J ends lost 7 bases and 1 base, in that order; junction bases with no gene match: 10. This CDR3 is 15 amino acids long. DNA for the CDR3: TGTGCCAGCATGTTAAGCGGGGTGGGATCCTACGAGCAGTACTTC. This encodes CASMLSGVGSYEQYF.

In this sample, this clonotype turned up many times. Here the CDR3 DNA reads TGTGCCATCAGTCCCAGGGGGGGGGACACTGAAGCTTTCTTT. Amino acid sequence: CAISPRGGDTEAFF. The V and J genes are TRBV10-3 and TRBJ1-1, with 7 bases lining up with TRBD1. V gave up 5 bases and J gave up 3 bases; unmatched junction bases: 6. The germline V gene has CDR1 ENHRY and CDR2 SYGVKD. The CDR3 runs to 14 residues.

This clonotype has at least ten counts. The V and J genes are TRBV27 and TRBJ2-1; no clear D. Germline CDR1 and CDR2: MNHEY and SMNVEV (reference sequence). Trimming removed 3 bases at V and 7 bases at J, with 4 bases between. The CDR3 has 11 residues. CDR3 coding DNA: TGTGCCAGCAGTTTTTTGAATGAGCAGTTCTTC. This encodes CASSFLNEQFF.

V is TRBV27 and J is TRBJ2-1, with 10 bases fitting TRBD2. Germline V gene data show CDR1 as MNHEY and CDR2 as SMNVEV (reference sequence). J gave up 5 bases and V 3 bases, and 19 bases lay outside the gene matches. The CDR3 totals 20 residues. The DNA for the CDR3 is TGTGCCAGCAGTTTCTCTCCGGGACTAGCGCCCCACAGACCGGACAATGAGCAGTTCTTC. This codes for CASSFSPGLAPHRPDNEQFF.

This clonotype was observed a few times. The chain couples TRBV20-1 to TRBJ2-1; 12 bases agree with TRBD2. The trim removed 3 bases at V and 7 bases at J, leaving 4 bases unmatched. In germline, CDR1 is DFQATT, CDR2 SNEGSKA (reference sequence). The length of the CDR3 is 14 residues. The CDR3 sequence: CSARVLAGGNEQFF. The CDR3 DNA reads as TGCAGTGCTAGGGTACTAGCGGGAGGTAATGAGCAGTTCTTC.

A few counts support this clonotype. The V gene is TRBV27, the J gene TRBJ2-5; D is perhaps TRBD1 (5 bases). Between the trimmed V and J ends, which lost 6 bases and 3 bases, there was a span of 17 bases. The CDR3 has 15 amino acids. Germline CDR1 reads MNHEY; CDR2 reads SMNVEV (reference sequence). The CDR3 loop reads CASRPVGRVKETQYF. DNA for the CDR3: TGTGCCAGCAGACCTGTGGGCAGGGTAAAAGAGACCCAGTACTTC.

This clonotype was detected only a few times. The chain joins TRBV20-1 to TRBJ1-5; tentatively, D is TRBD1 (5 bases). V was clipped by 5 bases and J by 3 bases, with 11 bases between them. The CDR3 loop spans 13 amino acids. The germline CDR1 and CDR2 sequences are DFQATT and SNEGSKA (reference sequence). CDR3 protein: CSALEQDNQPQHF. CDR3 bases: TGCAGTGCTCTCGAACAGGACAATCAGCCCCAGCATTTT.

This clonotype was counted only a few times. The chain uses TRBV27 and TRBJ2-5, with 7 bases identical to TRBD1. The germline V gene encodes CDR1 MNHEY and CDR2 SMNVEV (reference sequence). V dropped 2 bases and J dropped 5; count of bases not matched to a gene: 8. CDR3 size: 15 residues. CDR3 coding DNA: TGTGCCAGCAGTTTAATGGCACAGGGGTTGGAGACCCAGTACTTC. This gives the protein CASSLMAQGLETQYF.

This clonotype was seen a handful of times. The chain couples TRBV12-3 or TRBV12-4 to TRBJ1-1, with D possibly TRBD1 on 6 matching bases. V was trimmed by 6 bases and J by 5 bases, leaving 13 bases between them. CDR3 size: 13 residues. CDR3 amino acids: CASRQGRLTEAFF. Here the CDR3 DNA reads TGTGCCAGCAGGCAGGGGCGGTTGACTGAAGCTTTCTTT.

The CDR3 loop is CASSDQPERSQETQYF. CDR3 sequence (DNA): TGTGCCAGCAGTGATCAGCCTGAAAGGAGCCAAGAGACCCAGTACTTC. The rearrangement joins TRBV25-1 to TRBJ2-5; D gene ambiguous. V was trimmed by 3 bases and J by 1 base, leaving 15 bases between them. There are 16 residues in the CDR3. Germline CDR1 and CDR2: MGHDK and SYGVNS.

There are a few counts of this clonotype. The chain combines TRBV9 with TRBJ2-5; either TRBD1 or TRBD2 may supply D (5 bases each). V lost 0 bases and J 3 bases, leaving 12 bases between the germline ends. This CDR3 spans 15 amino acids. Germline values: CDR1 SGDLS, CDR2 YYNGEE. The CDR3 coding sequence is TGTGCCAGCAGCGTAGCAGGGACCCATGAAGAGACCCAGTACTTC. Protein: CASSVAGTHEETQYF.

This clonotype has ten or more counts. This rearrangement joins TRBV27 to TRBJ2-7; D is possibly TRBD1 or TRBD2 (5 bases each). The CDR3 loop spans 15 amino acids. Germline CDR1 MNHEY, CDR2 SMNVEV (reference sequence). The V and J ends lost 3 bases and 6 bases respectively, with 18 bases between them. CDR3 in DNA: TGTGCCAGCAGTTTCTCGGGACCCCCAAAAGGCGAGCAGTACTTC. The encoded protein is CASSFSGPPKGEQYF.

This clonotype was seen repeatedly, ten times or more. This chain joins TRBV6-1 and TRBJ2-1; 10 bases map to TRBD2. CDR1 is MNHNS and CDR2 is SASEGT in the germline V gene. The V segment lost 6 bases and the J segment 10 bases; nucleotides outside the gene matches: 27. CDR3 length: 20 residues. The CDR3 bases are TGTGCCAGCAGCCCGAAGCGCGGGCTAGCGGGAGAAGTTCTTGGCGTAGAGCAGTTCTTC. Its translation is CASSPKRGLAGEVLGVEQFF.

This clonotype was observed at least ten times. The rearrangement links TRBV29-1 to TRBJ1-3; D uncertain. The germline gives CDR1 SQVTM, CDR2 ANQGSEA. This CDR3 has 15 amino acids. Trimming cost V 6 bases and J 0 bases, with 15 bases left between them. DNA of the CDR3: TGCAGCGTCAAGTCCAGTCGGAGCTCTGGAAACACCATATATTTT. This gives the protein CSVKSSRSSGNTIYF. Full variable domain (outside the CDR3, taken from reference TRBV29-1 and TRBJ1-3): SAVISQKPSRDICQRGTSLTIQCQVDSQVTMMFWYRQQPGQSLTLIATANQGSEATYESGFVIDKFPISRPNLTFSTLTVSNMSPEDSSIYLCSVKSSRSSGNTIYFGEGSWLTVV.

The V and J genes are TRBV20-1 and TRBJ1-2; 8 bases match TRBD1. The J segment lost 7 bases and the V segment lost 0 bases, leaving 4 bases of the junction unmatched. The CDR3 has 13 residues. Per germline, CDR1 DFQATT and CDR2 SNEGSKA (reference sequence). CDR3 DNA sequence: TGCAGTGCTAGAGATGGGCAGGGGGCTGGCTACACCTTC. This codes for CSARDGQGAGYTF.

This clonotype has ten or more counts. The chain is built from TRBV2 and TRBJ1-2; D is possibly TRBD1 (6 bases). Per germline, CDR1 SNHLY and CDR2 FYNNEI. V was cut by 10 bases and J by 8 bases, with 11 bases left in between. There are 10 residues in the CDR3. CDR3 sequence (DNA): TGTGCCAAGGGGGGGAGAGGCTACACCTTC. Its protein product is CAKGGRGYTF.

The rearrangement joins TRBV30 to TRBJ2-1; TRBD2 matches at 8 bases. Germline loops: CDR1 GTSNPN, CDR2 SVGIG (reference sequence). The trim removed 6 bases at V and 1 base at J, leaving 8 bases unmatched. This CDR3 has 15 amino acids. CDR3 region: CACIPLAASYNEQFF. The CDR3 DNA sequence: TGTGCCTGCATTCCACTAGCGGCTTCCTACAATGAGCAGTTCTTC. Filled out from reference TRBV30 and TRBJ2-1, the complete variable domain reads SQTIHQWPATLVQPVGSPLSLECTVEGTSNPNLYWYRQAAGRGLQLLFYSVGIGQISSEVPQNLSASRPQDRQFILSSKKLLLSDSGFYLCACIPLAASYNEQFFGPGTRLTVL.

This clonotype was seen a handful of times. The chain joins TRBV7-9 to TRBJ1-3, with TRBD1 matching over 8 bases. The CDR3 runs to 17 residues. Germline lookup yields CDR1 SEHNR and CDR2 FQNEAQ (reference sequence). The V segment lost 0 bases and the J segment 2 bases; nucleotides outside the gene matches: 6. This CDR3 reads CASSLAVSRGPGNTIYF. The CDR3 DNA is TGTGCCAGCAGCTTAGCGGTATCCAGGGGGCCTGGAAACACCATATATTTT.

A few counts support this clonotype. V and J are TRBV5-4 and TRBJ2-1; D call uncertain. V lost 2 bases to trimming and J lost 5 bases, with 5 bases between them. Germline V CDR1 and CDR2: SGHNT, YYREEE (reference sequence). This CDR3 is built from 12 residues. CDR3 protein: CASSFVHNEQFF. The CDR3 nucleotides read TGTGCCAGCAGCTTCGTCCACAATGAGCAGTTCTTC.

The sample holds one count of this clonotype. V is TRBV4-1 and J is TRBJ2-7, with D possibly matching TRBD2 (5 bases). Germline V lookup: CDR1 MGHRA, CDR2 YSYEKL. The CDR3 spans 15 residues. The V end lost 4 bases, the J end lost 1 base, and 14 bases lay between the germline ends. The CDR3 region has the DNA TGCGCCAGCAGCCCAAGCGGAGCCTTTTCCTACGAGCAGTACTTC. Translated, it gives CASSPSGAFSYEQYF.

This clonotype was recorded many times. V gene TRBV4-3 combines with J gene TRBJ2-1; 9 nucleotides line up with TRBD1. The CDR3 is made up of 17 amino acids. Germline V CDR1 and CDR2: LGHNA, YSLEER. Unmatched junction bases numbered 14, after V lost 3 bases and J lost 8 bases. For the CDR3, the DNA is TGCGCCAGCAGCCACCTAACCGGGGACAGGGCGGCCGATGAGCAGTTCTTC. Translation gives CASSHLTGDRAADEQFF.

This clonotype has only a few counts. CDR3 nucleotide sequence: TGTGCCAGCAGCACCCGCAGGGGATACAATGAGCAGTTCTTC. It translates to CASSTRRGYNEQFF. The rearrangement joins TRBV9 to TRBJ2-1; TRBD1 might be the D (6 bases). This CDR3 contains 14 residues. Germline-derived CDR1 and CDR2 are SGDLS and YYNGEE. Trimming removed 4 bases from V and 4 bases from J, with 12 bases in between.

This chain's CDR3 is CASSPSRTNNEKLFF. The CDR3 DNA reads TGCGCCAGCAGCCCGAGCCGGACAAATAATGAAAAACTGTTTTTT. The V call is TRBV4-1, the J call TRBJ1-4, with D perhaps matching TRBD1 (5 bases). The ends were cut back, 4 bases at V and 4 bases at J, with 13 bases in the middle. CDR1 MGHRA and CDR2 YSYEKL come from the germline V gene. The CDR3 consists of 15 residues.

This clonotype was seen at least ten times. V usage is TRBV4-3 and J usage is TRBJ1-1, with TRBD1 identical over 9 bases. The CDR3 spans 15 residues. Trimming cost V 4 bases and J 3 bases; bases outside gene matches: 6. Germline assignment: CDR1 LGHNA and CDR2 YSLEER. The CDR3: CASSPLGQGDTEAFF. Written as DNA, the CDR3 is TGCGCCAGCAGCCCCCTGGGACAGGGTGACACTGAAGCTTTCTTT.

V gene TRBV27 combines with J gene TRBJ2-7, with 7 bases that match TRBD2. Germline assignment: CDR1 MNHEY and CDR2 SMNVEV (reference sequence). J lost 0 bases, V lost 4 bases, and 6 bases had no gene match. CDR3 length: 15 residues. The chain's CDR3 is CASSSLAGPSYEQYF. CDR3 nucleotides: TGTGCCAGCAGTTCTTTAGCGGGCCCCTCCTACGAGCAGTACTTC.

CDR3 in DNA: TGTGCCAGCAGCCCCACGGGAGCCTACGAGCAGTACTTC. Translating it yields CASSPTGAYEQYF. The chain recombines TRBV27 with TRBJ2-7; perhaps TRBD2 as D (6 bases). V lost 6 bases and J 2 bases, leaving 11 bases between the germline ends. Germline CDR1 MNHEY, CDR2 SMNVEV (reference sequence). The CDR3 runs 13 residues.

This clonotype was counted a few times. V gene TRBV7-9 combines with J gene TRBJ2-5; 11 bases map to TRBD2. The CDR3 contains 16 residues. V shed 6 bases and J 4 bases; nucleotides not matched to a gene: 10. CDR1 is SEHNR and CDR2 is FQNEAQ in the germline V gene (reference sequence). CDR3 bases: TGTGCCAGCAGTACATCCACTAGCGGGAGAGCAGAGACCCAGTACTTC. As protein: CASSTSTSGRAETQYF.

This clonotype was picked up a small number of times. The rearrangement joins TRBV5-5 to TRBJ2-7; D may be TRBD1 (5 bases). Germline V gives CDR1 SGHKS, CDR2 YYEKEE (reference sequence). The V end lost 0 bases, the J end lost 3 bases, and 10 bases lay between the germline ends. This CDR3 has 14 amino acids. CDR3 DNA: TGTGCCAGCAGCTTGGGGCAGGGCGACTACGAGCAGTACTTC. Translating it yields CASSLGQGDYEQYF.